The rows below give T cell receptor beta chains drawn from one sample of a study of regulatory T cells in long-lasting Graves disease. Each CDR3 protein gets one entry after TCRdb re-called the multiplex PCR reads with MiXCR. There are 600,000 to 850,000 distinct CDR3 sequences in the sample; about 32% occur only once, and roughly 40% lies in the top ten. The material was peripheral blood mononuclear cells (PBMCs), obtained when the disease was refractory, from a patient treated with antithyroid drugs. Every receptor here comes from a female donor with Graves disease. CDR3s include the opening cysteine and the closing phenylalanine or tryptophan. The order of the fields is V gene, D gene, clone size, CDR3 protein. The D gene is left open where the match is weak. Some rows mark clone size as missing; the rest say once, few, many or name a class of expanded clone.

v_call: TRBV30
d_call: .
clone_size: few
cdr3_aa: CAWSVRGEQGYTF

v_call: TRBV11-2
d_call: .
clone_size: .
cdr3_aa: CASSLMGRSQKLFF

v_call: TRBV2
d_call: .
clone_size: many
cdr3_aa: CASRYDTEINQPQHF

v_call: TRBV7-3
d_call: .
clone_size: few
cdr3_aa: CASSLTIHQPQHF

v_call: TRBV20-1
d_call: .
clone_size: .
cdr3_aa: CSALKTGYGYTF

v_call: TRBV2
d_call: .
clone_size: few
cdr3_aa: CASSEEFQGQDGYTF

v_call: TRBV12-5
d_call: .
clone_size: many
cdr3_aa: CASGLVLESGEGKNIQYF

v_call: TRBV28
d_call: .
clone_size: few
cdr3_aa: CASSEGGGGTGELFF

v_call: TRBV12-5
d_call: TRBD1
clone_size: .
cdr3_aa: CASGLGTGVNQPQHF

v_call: TRBV7-9
d_call: TRBD1
clone_size: .
cdr3_aa: CASSLVGQGADEQYF

v_call: TRBV7-2
d_call: .
clone_size: .
cdr3_aa: CASSLLSGRSYGYTF

v_call: TRBV7-2
d_call: .
clone_size: .
cdr3_aa: CASSLGYRGTEAFF

v_call: TRBV10-3
d_call: TRBD1
clone_size: .
cdr3_aa: CATSDRGVGGTGELFF

v_call: TRBV29-1
d_call: .
clone_size: few
cdr3_aa: CSVAAGFTGELFF

v_call: TRBV29-1
d_call: TRBD2
clone_size: .
cdr3_aa: CSVEGASGRNEQFF

v_call: TRBV15
d_call: .
clone_size: .
cdr3_aa: CATSRGTGNTEAFF

v_call: TRBV12-3/TRBV12-4
d_call: .
clone_size: many
cdr3_aa: CASSLARDLGYTF

v_call: TRBV2
d_call: .
clone_size: many
cdr3_aa: CASHQGVQTTKLFF

v_call: TRBV15
d_call: .
clone_size: .
cdr3_aa: CATSRERRVENGYTF

v_call: TRBV12-3/TRBV12-4
d_call: .
clone_size: .
cdr3_aa: CASSLAPWGGGTEAFF

v_call: TRBV2
d_call: .
clone_size: many
cdr3_aa: CASKRQSYGYTF

v_call: TRBV5-5
d_call: .
clone_size: few
cdr3_aa: CASSSTPSGQPQHF

v_call: TRBV29-1
d_call: TRBD2
clone_size: few
cdr3_aa: CSVDTGGGTGELFF

v_call: TRBV28
d_call: .
clone_size: many
cdr3_aa: CASSPPARVGDSPLHF

v_call: TRBV12-3/TRBV12-4
d_call: TRBD1
clone_size: many
cdr3_aa: CASSLSAGGTYGYTF

v_call: TRBV10-3
d_call: .
clone_size: .
cdr3_aa: CAISTNIPDGYTF

v_call: TRBV7-9
d_call: .
clone_size: .
cdr3_aa: CASSALRQSNYGYTF

v_call: TRBV20-1
d_call: .
clone_size: .
cdr3_aa: CSAVTPYNTEAFF

v_call: TRBV5-1
d_call: .
clone_size: few
cdr3_aa: CASSRAAERYEQYF

v_call: TRBV20-1
d_call: .
clone_size: .
cdr3_aa: CSAQTGAYEQYF

v_call: TRBV19
d_call: TRBD1
clone_size: .
cdr3_aa: CASSPQGTGAAKYF

v_call: TRBV29-1
d_call: .
clone_size: .
cdr3_aa: CSVAGIIGAFF

v_call: TRBV10-3
d_call: .
clone_size: .
cdr3_aa: CAISATLTEMNTEAFF

v_call: TRBV19
d_call: .
clone_size: .
cdr3_aa: CASSTHGYEGKQAFF

v_call: TRBV7-3
d_call: .
clone_size: .
cdr3_aa: CASSHRLVVNTGELFF

v_call: TRBV5-1
d_call: TRBD1
clone_size: .
cdr3_aa: CASTPPGQINTGELFF

v_call: TRBV29-1
d_call: .
clone_size: .
cdr3_aa: CSVEARQTSGAFF

v_call: TRBV29-1
d_call: .
clone_size: .
cdr3_aa: CSGLRTDTQYF

v_call: TRBV6-4
d_call: .
clone_size: .
cdr3_aa: CASSAVWGRSLHF

v_call: TRBV27
d_call: .
clone_size: .
cdr3_aa: CASSRGRAAEQFF

v_call: TRBV5-1
d_call: .
clone_size: .
cdr3_aa: CASSLDREFGYGYTF

v_call: TRBV20-1
d_call: .
clone_size: .
cdr3_aa: CSARDQRGSQPQHF

v_call: TRBV12-3/TRBV12-4
d_call: .
clone_size: many
cdr3_aa: CASSSTGRNVLRAPLHF

v_call: TRBV7-2
d_call: .
clone_size: once
cdr3_aa: CASSLFGEIPTYEQYF

v_call: TRBV29-1
d_call: .
clone_size: .
cdr3_aa: CSVVGGRNTEAFF

v_call: TRBV12-3/TRBV12-4
d_call: .
clone_size: many
cdr3_aa: CASSFRAAYNQPQHF

v_call: TRBV28
d_call: .
clone_size: many
cdr3_aa: CASSFGLTTEAFF

v_call: TRBV20-1
d_call: TRBD1
clone_size: few
cdr3_aa: CSAPKTGRPGGYTF

v_call: TRBV27
d_call: .
clone_size: .
cdr3_aa: CASSYLTDPYGYTF

v_call: TRBV2
d_call: TRBD2
clone_size: many
cdr3_aa: CASRDRLADGTDTQYF

v_call: TRBV2
d_call: .
clone_size: many
cdr3_aa: CASSPYILSSYEQYF

v_call: TRBV20-1
d_call: .
clone_size: few
cdr3_aa: CSARAGTPQETQYF

v_call: TRBV19
d_call: .
clone_size: few
cdr3_aa: CASSRSVVNLSGANVLTF

v_call: TRBV20-1
d_call: .
clone_size: .
cdr3_aa: CSARLVASASYEQYF

v_call: TRBV11-2
d_call: .
clone_size: many
cdr3_aa: CASSLAIGNTIYF

v_call: TRBV12-3/TRBV12-4
d_call: .
clone_size: .
cdr3_aa: CASSFLGRAGNTIYF

v_call: TRBV7-6
d_call: .
clone_size: many
cdr3_aa: CASSLGKRTQYF

v_call: TRBV3-1
d_call: .
clone_size: few
cdr3_aa: CASSPKGGTEAFF

v_call: TRBV7-8
d_call: TRBD1
clone_size: few
cdr3_aa: CASSLVRTGKNTEAFF

v_call: TRBV5-5
d_call: .
clone_size: .
cdr3_aa: CASSLDFRTGELFF